This TCR beta chain was sequenced for a study of T cells in localized non-small cell lung cancer. Regarding the study as a whole: A higher density of T cells in blood coincided with extended overall survival. A median of about 54 of the top 100 tumor clones appeared in adjacent lung, which was paired and uninvolved. Multi-region tumor sequencing was not done, so intratumor heterogeneity could not be excluded.

Germline V lookup: CDR1 SGHTA, CDR2 FQGNSA. CDR3 length: 14 residues. Losses at the gene ends were 5 bases for V and 1 base for J; bases not matched to a gene: 3. Libraries were prepared by immunoSEQ multiplex PCR; TCRdb keeps only in-frame clonotypes and omits some of them. Here the sample spans tens of thousands of clones, roughly 90% being singletons. Regarding this clone: Its antigen remains unknown.

This specimen consisted of peripheral blood, obtained before any cancer treatment. The V call is TRBV7-2, the J call TRBJ1-1; 8 positions agree with TRBD1. This TCR came from a male donor aged 60 or over with stage I squamous cell lung carcinoma. The CDR3 DNA is TGTGCCAGCAGCGGACAGGGAGGGAACACTGAAGCTTTCTTT. This gives the protein CASSGQGGNTEAFF.